Presented here are 29 T cell receptor beta chains from one specimen sequenced in a study of blood T cell repertoires in COVID-19. Method: immunoSEQ multiplex PCR; TCRdb's copy keeps in-frame clones and lacks some. Among hundreds of thousands of clones listed, around nine tenths were seen once. Sequenced input: PBMCs or T cells enriched from blood (not recorded which). Receptor source: a man between 60 and 75 years old who had recovered from COVID-19.

V is TRBV5-4 and J is TRBJ2-6, with D perhaps matching TRBD2 (5 bases). The CDR3 runs to 19 residues. Trimming shortened V by 4 bases and J by 0 bases, and 20 bases separated the two germline ends. CDR1 and CDR2 from the germline V gene are SGHNT and YYREEE (reference sequence). CDR3 sequence reads: CASSGGGTSPLSGANVLTF. The DNA of the CDR3 is TGTGCCAGCAGCGGCGGAGGCACTTCCCCCCTCTCTGGGGCCAACGTCCTGACTTTC.

J is TRBJ1-6 and V is TRBV7-6; the match to TRBD1 covers 7 bases. With V trimmed by 5 bases and J by 7 bases, 20 bases remained unmatched. The CDR3 runs to 19 residues. Germline CDR1 SGHVS, CDR2 FNYEAQ. CDR3 region: CASSPLMGDSGGRNSPLHF. CDR3 nucleotide sequence: TGTGCCAGCAGCCCCCTTATGGGGGACTCAGGGGGGAGAAATTCACCCCTCCACTTT.

This clone showed up just once. CDR3 in amino acids: CASSRTGERQPQHF. The CDR3, as DNA: TGTGCCAGCAGTCGGACAGGGGAACGTCAGCCCCAGCATTTT. This rearrangement joins TRBV28 to TRBJ1-5, with 9 positions matching TRBD1. The ends lost 5 bases at V and 6 bases at J; junction bases unmatched: 5. Germline loops: CDR1 MDHEN, CDR2 SYDVKM. The CDR3 runs to 14 residues. Full variable domain (outside the CDR3, taken from reference TRBV28 and TRBJ1-5): DVKVTQSSRYLVKRTGEKVFLECVQDMDHENMFWYRQDPGLGLRLIYFSYDVKMKEKGDIPEGYSVSREKKERFSLILESASTNQTSMYLCASSRTGERQPQHFGDGTRLSIL.

The CDR3 coding sequence is TGTGCCAGCAGACCGCTCGGGACTTCGAACACTGAAGCTTTCTTT. Its translation is CASRPLGTSNTEAFF. The chain is built from TRBV6-4 and TRBJ1-1; D is perhaps TRBD1 (5 bases). This CDR3 has 15 amino acids. CDR1 and CDR2 (germline): MRHNA, SNTAGT. V was pared by 6 bases and J by 1 base, with 15 bases between.

The chain employs TRBV9 and TRBJ2-1, with 8 nucleotides matching TRBD1. Unmatched junction bases numbered 8, after V lost 3 bases and J lost 3 bases. The CDR3 has 16 residues. Germline V CDR1 and CDR2: SGDLS, YYNGEE. CDR3 in amino acids: CASSGHRGVSYNEQFF. The CDR3 DNA is TGTGCCAGCAGCGGCCACAGGGGGGTAAGCTACAATGAGCAGTTCTTC.

The J gene is TRBJ2-1, the V gene TRBV7-9; D uncertain. CDR3 length equals 12 residues. V lost 9 bases, J lost 4 bases, and 10 bases lay in between. Germline V CDR1 and CDR2: SEHNR, FQNEAQ (reference sequence). CDR3 sequence reads: CASSESYNEQFF. Written as DNA, the CDR3 is TGTGCCAGTTCTGAGTCTTACAATGAGCAGTTCTTC.

This chain connects TRBV14 to TRBJ2-5, with a tentative D call TRBD1 (7 bases). CDR1 SGHDN and CDR2 FVKESK come from the germline V gene. This CDR3 is 14 amino acids long. Trimming took 4 bases from V and 1 from J, leaving 10 bases between them. The CDR3 spells CASSRRGVQETQYF. The CDR3 bases are TGTGCCAGCAGCCGCAGGGGGGTCCAAGAGACCCAGTACTTC.

The V call is TRBV5-1, the J call TRBJ2-1, with 9 bases that match TRBD2. This CDR3 spans 13 amino acids. Germline CDR1 reads SGHRS; CDR2 reads YFSETQ. J gave up 8 bases and V 4 bases, and 4 bases lay outside the gene matches. The DNA for the CDR3 is TGCGCCAGCAGCCTCAGGACTAGCGATGAGCAGTTCTTC. Its protein is CASSLRTSDEQFF.

The J gene is TRBJ1-3, the V gene TRBV28; 8 nucleotides agree with TRBD1. J gave up 1 base and V 4 bases, and 9 bases lay outside the gene matches. Looked up from germline, CDR1 is MDHEN and CDR2 is SYDVKM. The CDR3 spans 17 residues. CDR3 DNA sequence: TGTGCCAGCAGTTCCCACCCAGGGGGCGATTCTGGAAACACCATATATTTT. Translating it yields CASSSHPGGDSGNTIYF.

This chain joins TRBV19 and TRBJ2-2; 13 nucleotides match TRBD2. The CDR3 is 16 amino acids. V was pared by 10 bases and J by 5 bases, with 10 bases of the junction left unmatched. CDR1 is LNHDA and CDR2 is SQIVND in the germline V gene (reference sequence). Here the CDR3 reads CATLGLAGEGTGELFF. The CDR3 DNA reads as TGTGCCACCCTCGGACTAGCGGGAGAAGGTACCGGGGAGCTGTTTTTT.

The genes are TRBV19 and TRBJ2-7; TRBD2 might be the D (6 bases). The CDR3 runs 15 residues. The germline V gene encodes CDR1 LNHDA and CDR2 SQIVND (reference sequence). The ends were cut back, 3 bases at V and 6 bases at J, with 18 bases in the middle. CDR3 in DNA: TGTGCCAGTAGTATCATTTCGGACGGGGGAGGCGAGCAGTACTTC. It yields the protein CASSIISDGGGEQYF.

This rearrangement joins TRBV10-3 to TRBJ2-3; 12 bases are shared with TRBD2. Trimming removed 8 bases from V and 0 bases from J; junction bases left unmatched: 15. The CDR3 length is 19 residues. Germline CDR1 is ENHRY and CDR2 is SYGVKD. The CDR3 DNA follows: TGTGCCATCCCCCGGACTAGCGGGATAAAGGAAGTTAGCACAGATACGCAGTATTTT. Its translation: CAIPRTSGIKEVSTDTQYF.

V gene TRBV11-2 combines with J gene TRBJ1-6, with D possibly being TRBD1 (6 bases). Trimming pared 0 bases from V and 9 bases from J, leaving 12 bases between. Per the germline V gene, CDR1 is SGHAT and CDR2 is FQNNGV. CDR3 length: 15 amino acids. The CDR3 region is CASSLDLGAGSPLHF. CDR3 bases: TGTGCCAGCAGCTTAGATCTGGGGGCTGGTTCACCCCTCCACTTT. Combining the CDR3 with reference TRBV11-2 and TRBJ1-6 gives the whole variable domain EAGVAQSPRYKIIEKRQSVAFWCNPISGHATLYWYQQILGQGPKLLIQFQNNGVVDDSQLPKDRFSAERLKGVDSTLKIQPAKLEDSAVYLCASSLDLGAGSPLHFGNGTRLTVT.

This clone was picked up one time. The chain is built from TRBV5-6 and TRBJ2-5; D unclear. Trimming pared 1 base from V and 8 bases from J, leaving 6 bases between. The CDR3 is made up of 11 amino acids. CDR1 is SGHDT, CDR2 YYEEEE, per germline. The CDR3 bases are TGTGCCAGCAGCTTGTCTACCACCCAGTACTTC. It specifies CASSLSTTQYF.

V gene TRBV7-2 combines with J gene TRBJ1-5; TRBD1 is a possible D gene (6 bases). Germline V lookup: CDR1 SGHTA, CDR2 FQGNSA. The CDR3 loop spans 14 amino acids. The V gene lost 2 bases and the J gene lost 2 bases, with 7 bases spanning the gap. CDR3 sequence (DNA): TGTGCCAGCAGCTTATCAGGGGGCAATCAGCCCCAGCATTTT. Its protein is CASSLSGGNQPQHF.

The chain combines TRBV6-5 with TRBJ2-7; D might be TRBD2 (5 bases). The germline V and J ends were trimmed by 4 bases and 6 bases, with 13 bases remaining between them. Germline CDR1 and CDR2: MNHEY and SVGAGI. This CDR3 spans 13 amino acids. This CDR3 is CASSSGREAEQYF. CDR3 coding DNA: TGTGCCAGCAGTTCGGGTCGGGAAGCCGAGCAGTACTTC.

The chain uses TRBV7-2 and TRBJ1-4, with 9 bases lining up with TRBD1. The ends lost 5 bases at V and 2 bases at J; junction bases unmatched: 6. CDR3 size: 16 residues. Germline V gives CDR1 SGHTA, CDR2 FQGNSA. The CDR3 nucleotides read TGTGCCAGCAGCCAGGACAGGGGCATGACTAATGAAAAACTGTTTTTT. Its protein is CASSQDRGMTNEKLFF.

The rearrangement links TRBV14 to TRBJ2-3, with 12 bases matching TRBD1. The CDR3 contains 16 residues. The germline V gene encodes CDR1 SGHDN and CDR2 FVKESK. V was pared by 4 bases and J by 3 bases, with 5 bases of the junction left unmatched. CDR3 in DNA: TGTGCCAGCAGCCGGGACAGGGGGCAAGGGACAGATACGCAGTATTTT. The encoded protein is CASSRDRGQGTDTQYF.

J is TRBJ1-4 and V is TRBV6-4; D unclear. V lost 2 bases to trimming and J lost 0 bases, with 19 bases between them. The length of the CDR3 is 19 residues. CDR1 MRHNA and CDR2 SNTAGT come from the germline V gene. The CDR3: CASSDEQLPWKPTNEKLFF. The CDR3 DNA follows: TGTGCCAGCAGTGACGAACAGCTCCCCTGGAAGCCAACTAATGAAAAACTGTTTTTT.

This clone was seen a handful of times. The chain uses TRBV3-1 (or the pseudogene TRBV3-2) and TRBJ2-1; 8 bases agree with TRBD1. The germline V gene has CDR1 LGHDT and CDR2 YNNKEL (reference sequence). There are 15 residues in the CDR3. With V trimmed by 1 base and J by 6 bases, 5 bases remained unmatched. DNA for the CDR3: TGTGCCAGCAGCCAAGTGCTCACAGGGGGCAATGAGCAGTTCTTC. The encoded protein is CASSQVLTGGNEQFF.

The chain couples TRBV28 to TRBJ2-2, with 9 bases that match TRBD2. In germline, CDR1 is MDHEN, CDR2 SYDVKM. The length of the CDR3 is 14 residues. The trim removed 7 bases at V and 7 bases at J, leaving 7 bases unmatched. Here the CDR3 reads CASNLLAGNGELFF. Here the CDR3 DNA reads TGTGCCAGCAACCTTCTAGCGGGGAACGGGGAGCTGTTTTTT.

The chain employs TRBV7-9 and TRBJ1-5; 7 nucleotides agree with TRBD1. Germline loops: CDR1 SEHNR, CDR2 FQNEAQ (reference sequence). The CDR3 totals 15 residues. Trimming at V came to 4 bases and at J to 0 bases, leaving 3 bases not matched to a gene. The CDR3 here is CASSSDRDSNQPQHF. The CDR3 DNA reads TGTGCCAGCAGCTCCGACAGGGATAGCAATCAGCCCCAGCATTTT.

The rearrangement links TRBV18 to TRBJ2-7, with D unresolved. The germline gives CDR1 KGHSH, CDR2 LQKENI. The length of the CDR3 is 15 residues. The ends were cut back, 1 base at V and 2 bases at J, with 12 bases in the middle. CDR3 nucleotide sequence: TGTGCCAGCTCACCACAATTCGACATTACCTACGAGCAGTACTTC. Translation gives CASSPQFDITYEQYF.

The genes are TRBV10-2 and TRBJ1-1, with 9 nucleotides matching TRBD1. Germline V gives CDR1 WSHSY, CDR2 SAAADI. Trimming took 5 bases from V and 5 from J; bases not matched to a gene: 6. The CDR3 spans 14 residues. CDR3 coding DNA: TGCGCCAGCAGTACAGGGGGCCTGGGGACTGAAGCTTTCTTT. Its protein is CASSTGGLGTEAFF.

This chain joins TRBV18 and TRBJ1-1, with 7 nucleotides matching TRBD1. Per germline, CDR1 KGHSH and CDR2 LQKENI. The CDR3 is 15 amino acids. V lost 2 bases, J lost 1 base, and 4 bases stayed unmatched. CDR3 in DNA: TGTGCCAGCTCACCAGGACAGGTCGAGAACACTGAAGCTTTCTTT. Amino acid sequence: CASSPGQVENTEAFF.

This sequence joins TRBV15 and TRBJ1-6; no clear D. Trimming shortened V by 0 bases and J by 9 bases, and 15 bases separated the two germline ends. Germline CDR1 LNHNV, CDR2 YYDKDF (reference sequence). There are 16 residues in the CDR3. CDR3 loop: CATSRDPAVILSPLHF. CDR3 nucleotide sequence: TGTGCCACCAGCAGAGACCCCGCAGTAATCCTTTCACCCCTCCACTTT.

V and J are TRBV18 and TRBJ2-3, with TRBD2 identical over 8 bases. Germline values: CDR1 KGHSH, CDR2 LQKENI. With 1 base clipped from V and 4 bases from J, the junction kept 7 bases outside the gene matches. The CDR3 covers 16 residues. CDR3 sequence reads: CASSPQHSGSADTQYF. The CDR3 DNA follows: TGTGCCAGCTCACCACAGCACAGCGGGAGTGCAGATACGCAGTATTTT.

V is TRBV6-5 and J is TRBJ2-7, with D perhaps matching TRBD1 (5 bases). The CDR3 is 13 residues long. The germline V and J ends were trimmed by 6 bases and 0 bases, with 9 bases remaining between them. Germline V CDR1 and CDR2: MNHEY, SVGAGI. CDR3 bases: TGTGCCAGCAGACGTGGACACTCCTACGAGCAGTACTTC. It is translated as CASRRGHSYEQYF.

This clone has more than one count but fewer than ten. The chain links TRBV28 to TRBJ2-5, with 14 bases matching TRBD2. This CDR3 contains 18 residues. CDR1 is MDHEN, CDR2 SYDVKM, per germline. Trimming cost V 5 bases and J 4 bases; bases outside gene matches: 12. The CDR3 is CASSPLGLAGGIGETQYF. Here the CDR3 DNA reads TGTGCCAGCAGTCCCCTAGGACTAGCGGGAGGAATCGGAGAGACCCAGTACTTC.